Listed here are 13 T cell receptor beta chains from one sample, sequenced in a study of Graves' ophthalmopathy and Graves' hyperthyroidism. Using RNA transcripts, the TCR beta CDR3 regions were amplified. Investigators did first-round RT-PCR with HTBI primers, then second-round multiplex PCR. TCRdb re-called the multiplex PCR reads through MiXCR, storing one row per CDR3 protein. In the table there are about 620,000 distinct CDR3 sequences, 22% of which are singletons. Sequencing was carried out using peripheral blood. These receptor sequences come from a woman aged 18-29 years with stable Graves' hyperthyroidism. Some clones in this sample may be carry-over from other donors' samples.

A note on this clonotype: Since a much larger clone is just one base distant, this may be a read error. The chain carries TRBV18 and TRBJ2-4; TRBD2 matches 10 bases. The CDR3 covers 18 residues. Germline assignment: CDR1 KGHSH and CDR2 LQKENI. Germline trimming cut 3 bases from V and 0 bases from J; bases unmatched to any gene: 8. CDR3 protein: CASSPLAGGLIAKNIQYF. The CDR3 nucleotides read TGTGCCAGCTCACCCTTAGCGGGAGGACTGATAGCCAAAAACATTCAGTACTTC.

Only a few counts were recorded for this clonotype. V usage is TRBV12-3 or TRBV12-4 and J usage is TRBJ2-5, with 13 bases fitting TRBD2. The CDR3 contains 15 residues. Unmatched junction bases numbered 5, after V lost 5 bases and J lost 5 bases. The CDR3: CASSRGLAGVETQYF. The CDR3 DNA reads as TGTGCCAGCAGTAGAGGACTAGCGGGAGTGGAGACCCAGTACTTC.

The chain recombines TRBV20-1 with TRBJ2-4; D tentatively fits TRBD1 or TRBD2 (5 bases each). The CDR3 loop spans 13 amino acids. Germline V CDR1 and CDR2: DFQATT, SNEGSKA (reference sequence). V was trimmed by 6 bases and J by 9 bases, leaving 18 bases between them. The DNA for the CDR3 is TGCAGTGCGCCGGGACGGGCCCACAGCATTCAGTACTTC. It translates to CSAPGRAHSIQYF.

The chain employs TRBV9 and TRBJ1-1, with TRBD1 as a possible D gene (5 bases). The V end was cut by 2 bases, the J end by 1 base, with 9 bases between. Germline CDR1 and CDR2: SGDLS and YYNGEE. The CDR3 is 14 residues long. In nucleotides, the CDR3 is TGTGCCAGCAGCGTTGGACACTCGAACACTGAAGCTTTCTTT. The encoded protein is CASSVGHSNTEAFF.

V is TRBV7-9 and J is TRBJ1-2; possibly TRBD1 for D (6 bases). Trimming stripped 4 bases from V and 4 bases from J, with 13 bases between. CDR3 size: 14 residues. Germline V gene data show CDR1 as SEHNR and CDR2 as FQNEAQ (reference sequence). The CDR3 spells CASSSRGGIYGYTF. CDR3 in DNA: TGTGCCAGCAGCTCCAGAGGGGGGATCTATGGCTACACCTTC.

At least ten counts were recorded for this clonotype. This chain uses TRBV29-1 with TRBJ2-5; D perhaps matches TRBD1 (6 bases). V was pared by 3 bases and J by 5 bases, with 19 bases between. The CDR3 is 15 amino acids. Germline assignment: CDR1 SQVTM and CDR2 ANQGSEA. The CDR3 nucleotides read TGCAGCGTTGATCCCTTGACGAGGACAGCCGAGACCCAGTACTTC. It is translated as CSVDPLTRTAETQYF.

The V and J genes are TRBV4-1 and TRBJ2-7; TRBD2 aligns across 9 bases. V lost 2 bases, J lost 4 bases, and 6 bases stayed unmatched. This CDR3 contains 15 residues. Looked up from germline, CDR1 is MGHRA and CDR2 is YSYEKL. The CDR3 bases are TGCGCCAGCAGCCAACTCGCGGGAGGGGGGTACGAGCAGTACTTC. Translation gives CASSQLAGGGYEQYF.

The genes are TRBV12-3 or TRBV12-4 and TRBJ1-1; possible D gene TRBD1, 5 bases. CDR3 length: 17 amino acids. Trimming stripped 2 bases from V and 5 bases from J, with 21 bases between. This CDR3 reads CASSLSAGGGGGTEAFF. The DNA of the CDR3 is TGTGCCAGCAGTTTATCCGCCGGCGGGGGTGGAGGGACTGAAGCTTTCTTT.

The CDR3: CASSLAPGEQYF. The DNA of the CDR3 is TGTGCCAGCAGCTTAGCCCCAGGAGAGCAGTACTTC. The chain links TRBV5-8 to TRBJ2-7; D is unresolved. V was pared by 2 bases and J by 7 bases, with 10 bases between. Germline CDR1 and CDR2: SGHTS and YDEGEE. This CDR3 contains 12 residues.

This clonotype was seen many times. V is TRBV12-3 or TRBV12-4 and J is TRBJ2-7; D possibly corresponds to TRBD1 (5 bases). The CDR3 consists of 13 residues. The ends were cut back, 2 bases at V and 7 bases at J, with 12 bases in the middle. The CDR3 coding sequence is TGTGCCAGCAGTTTAAGTAGGCAGGGAGAGCAGTACTTC. Amino acid sequence: CASSLSRQGEQYF.

The V and J genes are TRBV29-1 and TRBJ2-2; the D gene is possibly TRBD2 (6 bases). Germline loops: CDR1 SQVTM, CDR2 ANQGSEA. Trimming cost V 7 bases and J 3 bases, with 12 bases left between them. The CDR3 has 13 residues. CDR3 sequence reads: CSAISGYTGELFF. The CDR3 nucleotides read TGCAGCGCCATTAGCGGTTACACCGGGGAGCTGTTTTTT.

This clonotype was counted many times. The CDR3 sequence: CASSSISGAAPYGYTF. For the CDR3, the DNA is TGTGCCAGCAGTTCTATCTCAGGGGCCGCCCCCTATGGCTACACCTTC. V is TRBV6-5 and J is TRBJ1-2, with D possibly matching TRBD1 (6 bases). The CDR3 is 16 amino acids. Germline V gene data show CDR1 as MNHEY and CDR2 as SVGAGI. V gave up 4 bases and J gave up 4 bases, with 19 bases separating them.

In this sample, this clonotype turned up once. CDR3 in amino acids: CASSPNRALNSPLHF. In DNA form, the CDR3 reads TGTGCCAGCAGCCCTAACAGGGCCCTCAATTCACCCCTCCACTTT. The chain links TRBV12-3 or TRBV12-4 to TRBJ1-6; D might be TRBD1 (6 bases). V shed 6 bases and J shed 7 bases, with 16 bases lying between them. The CDR3 runs 15 residues.